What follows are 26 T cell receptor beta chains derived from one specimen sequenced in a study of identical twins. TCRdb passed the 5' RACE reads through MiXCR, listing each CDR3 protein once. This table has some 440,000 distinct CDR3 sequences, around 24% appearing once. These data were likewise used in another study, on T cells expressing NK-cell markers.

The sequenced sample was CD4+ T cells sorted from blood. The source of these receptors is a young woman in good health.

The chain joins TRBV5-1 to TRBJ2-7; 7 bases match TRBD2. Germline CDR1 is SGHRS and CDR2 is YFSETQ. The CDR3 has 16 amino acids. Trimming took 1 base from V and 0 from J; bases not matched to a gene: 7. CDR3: CASSLSLAVSSYEQYF. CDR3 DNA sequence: TGCGCCAGCAGCTTGTCCCTAGCGGTTAGCTCCTACGAGCAGTACTTC.

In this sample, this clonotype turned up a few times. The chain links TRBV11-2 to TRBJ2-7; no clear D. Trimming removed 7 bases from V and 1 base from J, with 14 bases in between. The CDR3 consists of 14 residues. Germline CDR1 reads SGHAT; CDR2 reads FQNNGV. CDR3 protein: CASTSWGSSYEQYF. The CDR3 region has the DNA TGTGCCAGCACCTCCTGGGGTAGTTCCTACGAGCAGTACTTC.

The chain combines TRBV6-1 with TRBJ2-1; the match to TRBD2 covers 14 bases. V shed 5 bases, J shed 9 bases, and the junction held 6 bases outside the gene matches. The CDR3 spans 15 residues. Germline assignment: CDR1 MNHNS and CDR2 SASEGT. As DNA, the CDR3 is TGTGCCAGCAGTCCGACTAGCGGGGGGGCGGGTGAGCAGTTCTTC. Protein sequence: CASSPTSGGAGEQFF.

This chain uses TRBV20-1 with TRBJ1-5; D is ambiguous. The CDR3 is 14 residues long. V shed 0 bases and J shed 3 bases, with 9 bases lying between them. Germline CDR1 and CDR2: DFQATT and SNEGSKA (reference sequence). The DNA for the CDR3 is TGCAGTGCTAGAGATCTAGGGAACAATCAGCCCCAGCATTTT. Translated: CSARDLGNNQPQHF.

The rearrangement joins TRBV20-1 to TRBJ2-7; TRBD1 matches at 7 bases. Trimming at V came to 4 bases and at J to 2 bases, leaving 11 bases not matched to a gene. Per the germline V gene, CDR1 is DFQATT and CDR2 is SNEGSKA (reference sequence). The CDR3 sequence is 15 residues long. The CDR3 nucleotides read TGCAGTGCTAAAAAAGCCACAGGGGCGACCTACGAGCAGTACTTC. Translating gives CSAKKATGATYEQYF.

The CDR3 region has the DNA TGTGCCAGCTCACCATCGGGCCACAACCCCTACACAGATACGCAGTATTTT. Translated: CASSPSGHNPYTDTQYF. The chain combines TRBV18 with TRBJ2-3; D is ambiguous. Germline V gene lookup returns CDR1 KGHSH and CDR2 LQKENI. The V end lost 2 bases, the J end lost 2 bases, and 17 bases lay between the germline ends. The CDR3 spans 17 residues. Supplemented by reference TRBV18 and TRBJ2-3, the full variable domain reads NAGVMQNPRHLVRRRGQEARLRCSPMKGHSHVYWYRQLPEEGLKFMVYLQKENIIDESGMPKERFSAEFPKEGPSILRIQQVVRGDSAAYFCASSPSGHNPYTDTQYFGPGTRLTVL.

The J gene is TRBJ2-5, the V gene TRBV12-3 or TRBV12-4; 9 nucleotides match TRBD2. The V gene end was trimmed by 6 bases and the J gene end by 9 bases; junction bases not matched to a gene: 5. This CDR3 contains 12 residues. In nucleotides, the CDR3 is TGTGCCAGCAGGCTAGCGGGAATGTCCCAGTACTTC. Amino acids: CASRLAGMSQYF.

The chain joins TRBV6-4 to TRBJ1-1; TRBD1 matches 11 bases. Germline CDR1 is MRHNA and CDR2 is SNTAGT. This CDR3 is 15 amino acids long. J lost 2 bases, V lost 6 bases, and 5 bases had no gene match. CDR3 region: CASRPGTGGNTEAFF. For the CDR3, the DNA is TGTGCCAGCAGACCCGGGACAGGGGGAAACACTGAAGCTTTCTTT.

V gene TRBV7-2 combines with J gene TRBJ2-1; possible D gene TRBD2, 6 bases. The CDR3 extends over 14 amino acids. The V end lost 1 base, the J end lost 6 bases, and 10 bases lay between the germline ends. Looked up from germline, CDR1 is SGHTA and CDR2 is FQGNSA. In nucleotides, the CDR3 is TGTGCCAGCAGCTTAGTGGCGGGACCCAATGAGCAGTTCTTC. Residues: CASSLVAGPNEQFF.

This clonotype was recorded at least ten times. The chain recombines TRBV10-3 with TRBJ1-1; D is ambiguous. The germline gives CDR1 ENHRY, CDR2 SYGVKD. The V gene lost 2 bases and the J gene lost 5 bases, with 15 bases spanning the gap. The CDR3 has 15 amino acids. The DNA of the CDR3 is TGTGCCATCAGTGAGACGGTCAACCCAGAGACTGAAGCTTTCTTT. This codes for CAISETVNPETEAFF.

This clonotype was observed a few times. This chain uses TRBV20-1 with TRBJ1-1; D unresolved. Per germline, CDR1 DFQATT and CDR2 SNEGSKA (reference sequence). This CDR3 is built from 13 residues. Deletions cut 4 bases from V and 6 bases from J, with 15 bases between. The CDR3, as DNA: TGCAGTGCTAATCGTCAAGGTGGCGCTGAAGCTTTCTTT. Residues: CSANRQGGAEAFF.

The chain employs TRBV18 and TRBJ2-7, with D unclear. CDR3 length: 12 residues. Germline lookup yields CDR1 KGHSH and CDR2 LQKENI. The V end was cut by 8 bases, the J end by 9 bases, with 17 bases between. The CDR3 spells CASGGVSPAQYF. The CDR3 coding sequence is TGTGCCAGCGGCGGAGTGTCCCCAGCGCAGTACTTC.

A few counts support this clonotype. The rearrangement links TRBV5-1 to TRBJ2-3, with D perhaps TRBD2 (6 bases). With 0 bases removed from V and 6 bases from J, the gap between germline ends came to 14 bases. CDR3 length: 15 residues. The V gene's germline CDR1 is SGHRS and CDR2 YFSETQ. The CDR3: CASSLGGGTSDTQYF. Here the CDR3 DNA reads TGCGCCAGCAGCTTGGGCGGTGGGACTTCGGATACGCAGTATTTT.

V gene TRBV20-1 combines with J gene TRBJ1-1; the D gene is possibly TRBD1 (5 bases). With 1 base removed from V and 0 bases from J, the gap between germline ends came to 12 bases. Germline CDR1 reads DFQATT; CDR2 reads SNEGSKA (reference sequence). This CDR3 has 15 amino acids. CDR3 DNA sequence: TGCAGTGCTAGAGGTCTCGGGACCATGAACACTGAAGCTTTCTTT. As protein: CSARGLGTMNTEAFF.

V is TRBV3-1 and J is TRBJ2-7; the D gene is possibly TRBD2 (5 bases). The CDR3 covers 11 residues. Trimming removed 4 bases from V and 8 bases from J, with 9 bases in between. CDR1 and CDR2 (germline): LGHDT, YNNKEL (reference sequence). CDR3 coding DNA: TGTGCCAGCAGCCCCGGGAAAAAGCAGTACTTC. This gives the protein CASSPGKKQYF.

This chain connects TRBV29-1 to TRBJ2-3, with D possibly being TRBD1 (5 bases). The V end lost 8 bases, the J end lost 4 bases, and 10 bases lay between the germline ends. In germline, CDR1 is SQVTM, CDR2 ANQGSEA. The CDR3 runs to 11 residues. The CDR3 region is CSFSRADTQYF. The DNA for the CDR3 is TGCAGCTTCAGCAGGGCAGATACGCAGTATTTT.

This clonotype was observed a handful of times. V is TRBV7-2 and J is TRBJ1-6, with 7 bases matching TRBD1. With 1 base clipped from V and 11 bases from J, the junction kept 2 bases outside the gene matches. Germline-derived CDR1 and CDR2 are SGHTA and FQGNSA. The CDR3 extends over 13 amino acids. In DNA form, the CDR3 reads TGTGCCAGCAGCTTAGGAGGGACAGCACCCCTCCACTTT. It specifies CASSLGGTAPLHF.

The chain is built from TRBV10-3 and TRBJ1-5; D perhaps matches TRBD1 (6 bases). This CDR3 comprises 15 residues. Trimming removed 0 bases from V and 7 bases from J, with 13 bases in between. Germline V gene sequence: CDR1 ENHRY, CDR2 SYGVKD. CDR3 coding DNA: TGTGCCATCAGTGAGTCGAAGACAGGTAACCAGCCCCAGCATTTT. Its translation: CAISESKTGNQPQHF.

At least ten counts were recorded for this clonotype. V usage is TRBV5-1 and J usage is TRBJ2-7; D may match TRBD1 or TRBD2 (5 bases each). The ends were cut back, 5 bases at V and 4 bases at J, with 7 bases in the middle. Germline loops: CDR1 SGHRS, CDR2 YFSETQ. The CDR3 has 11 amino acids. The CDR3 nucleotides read TGCGCCAGCAGAGGGGAGTACGAGCAGTACTTC. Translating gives CASRGEYEQYF.

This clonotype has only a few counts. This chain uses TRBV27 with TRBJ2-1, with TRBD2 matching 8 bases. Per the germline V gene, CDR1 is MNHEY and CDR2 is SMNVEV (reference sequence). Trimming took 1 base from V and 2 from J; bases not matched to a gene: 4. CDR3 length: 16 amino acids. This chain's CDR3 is CASSLFAGGTYNEQFF. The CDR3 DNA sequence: TGTGCCAGCAGTTTATTCGCGGGAGGAACCTACAATGAGCAGTTCTTC.

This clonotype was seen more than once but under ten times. The CDR3 sequence: CASSVGQGARGNTIYF. For the CDR3, the DNA is TGTGCCAGCAGCGTGGGACAGGGGGCGCGAGGAAACACCATATATTTT. V and J are TRBV9 and TRBJ1-3; 12 nucleotides agree with TRBD1. CDR3 length equals 16 residues. Germline CDR1 is SGDLS and CDR2 is YYNGEE. Trimming at V came to 2 bases and at J to 4 bases, leaving 4 bases not matched to a gene. The full variable domain, its missing parts supplied by reference TRBV9 and TRBJ1-3, is DSGVTQTPKHLITATGQRVTLRCSPRSGDLSVYWYQQSLDQGLQFLIQYYNGEERAKGNILERFSAQQFPDLHSELNLSSLELGDSALYFCASSVGQGARGNTIYFGEGSWLTVV.

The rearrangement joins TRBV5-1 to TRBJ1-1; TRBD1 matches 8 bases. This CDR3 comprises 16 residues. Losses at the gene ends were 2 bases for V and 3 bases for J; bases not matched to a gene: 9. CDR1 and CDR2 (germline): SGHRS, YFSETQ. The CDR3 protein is CASSFPSTGGDTEAFF. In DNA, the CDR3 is TGCGCCAGCAGCTTCCCTAGTACAGGGGGAGACACTGAAGCTTTCTTT.

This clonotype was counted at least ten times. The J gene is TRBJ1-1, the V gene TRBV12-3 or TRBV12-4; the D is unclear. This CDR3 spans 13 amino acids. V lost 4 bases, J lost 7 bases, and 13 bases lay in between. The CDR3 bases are TGTGCCAGCAGTTCCCCTTGGGCCCATGAAGCTTTCTTT. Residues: CASSSPWAHEAFF.

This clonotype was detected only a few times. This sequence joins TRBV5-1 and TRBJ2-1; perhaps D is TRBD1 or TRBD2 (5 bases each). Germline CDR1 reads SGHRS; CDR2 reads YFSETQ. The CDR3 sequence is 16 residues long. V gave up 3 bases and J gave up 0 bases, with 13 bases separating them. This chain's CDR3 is CASSSLPGTSYNEQFF. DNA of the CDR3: TGCGCCAGCAGCTCCCTTCCCGGGACCTCCTACAATGAGCAGTTCTTC. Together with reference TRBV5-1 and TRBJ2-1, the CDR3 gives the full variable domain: KAGVTQTPRYLIKTRGQQVTLSCSPISGHRSVSWYQQTPGQGLQFLFEYFSETQRNKGNFPGRFSGRQFSNSRSEMNVSTLELGDSALYLCASSSLPGTSYNEQFFGPGTRLTVL.

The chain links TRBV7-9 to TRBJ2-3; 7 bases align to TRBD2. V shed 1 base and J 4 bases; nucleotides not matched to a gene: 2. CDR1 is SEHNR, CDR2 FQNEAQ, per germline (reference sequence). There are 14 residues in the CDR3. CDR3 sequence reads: CASSLGAGPDTQYF. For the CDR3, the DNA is TGTGCCAGCAGCTTAGGAGCGGGGCCAGATACGCAGTATTTT.

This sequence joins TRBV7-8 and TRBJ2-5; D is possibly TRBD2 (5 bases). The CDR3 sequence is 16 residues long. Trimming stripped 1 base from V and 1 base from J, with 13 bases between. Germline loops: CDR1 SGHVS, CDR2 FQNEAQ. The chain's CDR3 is CASSLGRSGSQETQYF. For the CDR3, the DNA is TGTGCCAGCAGCTTAGGTCGCAGTGGGAGCCAAGAGACCCAGTACTTC.